The 25 T cell receptor beta chains reported below all come from one sample, sequenced in a study of CD8 T cells in ankylosing spondylitis. TCRdb re-called the 5' RACE reads with MiXCR, one entry per CDR3 protein. The sample shows fewer than 35,000 distinct CDR3 sequences, less than 40% of them seen only once. The sequencing sample was made of synovial fluid, either unsorted or a sorted T cell fraction (not recorded which). These receptors all come from a male donor with ankylosing spondylitis.

This chain joins TRBV15 and TRBJ2-5; D gene uncertain. Germline V gives CDR1 LNHNV, CDR2 YYDKDF (reference sequence). CDR3 length equals 14 residues. Trimming took 0 bases from V and 1 from J, leaving 6 bases between them. The CDR3 nucleotides are TGTGCCACCAGCAGAGAAGACTTCCAAGAGACCCAGTACTTC. Amino acids: CATSREDFQETQYF.

This clonotype was found once. DNA for the CDR3: TGTGCCAGCATACGGAGGGACTCTGGGGCCAACGTCCTGACTTTC. Its translation is CASIRRDSGANVLTF. The chain carries TRBV11-2 and TRBJ2-6; maybe TRBD2 (6 bases). CDR1 and CDR2 (germline): SGHAT, FQNNGV. The V end was cut by 7 bases, the J end by 0 bases, with 10 bases between. The CDR3 has 15 amino acids.

This clonotype is judged medium-sized. This chain connects TRBV5-6 to TRBJ2-1, with D possibly being TRBD1 or TRBD2 (5 bases each). CDR3 length: 13 amino acids. V was clipped by 4 bases and J by 7 bases, with 12 bases between them. Germline CDR1 is SGHDT and CDR2 is YYEEEE. Here the CDR3 DNA reads TGTGCCAGCAGCCTGGGGGTGGGGAATGAGCAGTTCTTC. Amino acids: CASSLGVGNEQFF.

This clonotype was observed a few times. The J gene is TRBJ2-3, the V gene TRBV20-1; no definite D call. V dropped 1 base and J dropped 7 bases, with 18 bases sitting between them. Germline V gene sequence: CDR1 DFQATT, CDR2 SNEGSKA (reference sequence). There are 15 residues in the CDR3. CDR3 residues: CSARVLSVGYHTQYF. The CDR3 bases are TGCAGTGCTAGAGTTTTAAGTGTAGGATACCATACGCAGTATTTT.

In its sample, this clonotype was seen a few times. The chain combines TRBV19 with TRBJ1-2; D is unresolved. CDR1 is LNHDA and CDR2 is SQIVND in the germline V gene (reference sequence). Deletions cut 5 bases from V and 0 bases from J, with 10 bases between. This CDR3 region has 14 residues. Here the CDR3 reads CASSFALANYGYTF. The CDR3 DNA sequence: TGTGCCAGTAGTTTTGCGTTAGCTAACTATGGCTACACCTTC. The full variable domain, completed using reference TRBV19 and TRBJ1-2, is DGGITQSPKYLFRKEGQNVTLSCEQNLNHDAMYWYRQDPGQGLRLIYYSQIVNDFQKGDIAEGYSVSREKKESFPLTVTSAQKNPTAFYLCASSFALANYGYTFGSGTRLTVV.

The chain has TRBV10-3 and TRBJ2-5; 10 nucleotides align to TRBD2. The CDR3 totals 15 residues. From germline, CDR1 is ENHRY and CDR2 SYGVKD. V dropped 6 bases and J dropped 4; count of bases not matched to a gene: 8. The CDR3 region has the DNA TGTGCCATCAGCGAAGCGGGAGGGCCTGGAGAGACCCAGTACTTC. It yields the protein CAISEAGGPGETQYF.

The sample holds many counts of this clonotype. V usage is TRBV29-1 and J usage is TRBJ2-3; D possibly uses TRBD1 or TRBD2 (6 bases each). V was cut by 1 base and J by 1 base, with 9 bases left in between. The V gene's germline CDR1 is SQVTM and CDR2 ANQGSEA. This CDR3 comprises 14 residues. As DNA, the CDR3 is TGCAGCGTTGAAGGGGGGGCTCGCACAGATACGCAGTATTTT. Its protein is CSVEGGARTDTQYF.

The V gene is TRBV20-1, the J gene TRBJ2-5; 10 bases map to TRBD2. J was trimmed by 2 bases and V by 5 bases; bases with no gene match: 11. The length of the CDR3 is 16 residues. Germline CDR1 DFQATT, CDR2 SNEGSKA (reference sequence). The CDR3 spells CSASASGRSGQETQYF. The CDR3 bases are TGCAGTGCTTCGGCTAGCGGGAGATCGGGACAAGAGACCCAGTACTTC.

The chain combines TRBV6-1 with TRBJ2-1, with 8 bases that match TRBD1. Looked up from germline, CDR1 is MNHNS and CDR2 is SASEGT. The V and J ends lost 2 bases and 5 bases, in that order; junction bases with no gene match: 2. The CDR3 has 14 amino acids. CDR3 sequence reads: CASSERDRNNEQFF. CDR3 sequence (DNA): TGTGCCAGCAGTGAAAGGGACAGGAACAATGAGCAGTTCTTC.

This clonotype occurred a few times. The rearrangement links TRBV11-2 to TRBJ2-7; D tentatively fits TRBD1 or TRBD2 (5 bases each). Germline CDR1 is SGHAT and CDR2 is FQNNGV. The CDR3 spans 15 residues. The germline V and J ends were trimmed by 4 bases and 1 base, with 14 bases remaining between them. DNA for the CDR3: TGTGCCAGCAGCTCCCAGGGAGAGCAATCCTACGAGCAGTACTTC. Protein sequence: CASSSQGEQSYEQYF.

The V gene is TRBV20-1, the J gene TRBJ1-5; no clear D. This CDR3 has 15 residues. The V end lost 3 bases, the J end lost 4 bases, and 16 bases lay between the germline ends. Germline V gene lookup returns CDR1 DFQATT and CDR2 SNEGSKA (reference sequence). The CDR3 DNA follows: TGCAGTGCTAGCTTGGCGCCTTACCTAAATCAGCCCCAGCATTTT. It encodes CSASLAPYLNQPQHF.

This clonotype was found a few times. In nucleotides, the CDR3 is TGTGCCAGCAGTCCTTGGGGTGGGGGCAATGAGCAGTTCTTC. Translating gives CASSPWGGGNEQFF. V is TRBV13 and J is TRBJ2-1; the D gene could be TRBD1 or TRBD2 (5 bases each). This CDR3 spans 14 amino acids. Trimming left V 6 bases short and J 6 bases short, with 15 bases between. The germline V gene encodes CDR1 PRHDT and CDR2 FYEKMQ (reference sequence).

This clonotype has more than one count but fewer than ten. Here the CDR3 reads CSAHTGDGSPLHF. Here the CDR3 DNA reads TGCAGTGCTCATACAGGGGACGGTTCACCCCTCCACTTT. The V and J genes are TRBV20-1 and TRBJ1-6, with 7 bases identical to TRBD1. V lost 5 bases to trimming and J lost 9 bases; unmatched junction nucleotides: 7. The CDR3 contains 13 residues. The germline CDR1 and CDR2 sequences are DFQATT and SNEGSKA (reference sequence).

The J gene is TRBJ2-1, the V gene TRBV6-1; no firm D call. Trimming pared 6 bases from V and 0 bases from J, leaving 18 bases between. The germline V gene encodes CDR1 MNHNS and CDR2 SASEGT. The CDR3 totals 17 residues. The CDR3 loop reads CASSGHLGDISYNEQFF. The CDR3 DNA follows: TGTGCCAGCAGCGGCCACTTGGGCGATATCTCCTACAATGAGCAGTTCTTC.

This clonotype was seen repeatedly, ten times or more. The V gene is TRBV6-4, the J gene TRBJ2-1; 12 nucleotides agree with TRBD1. Germline V gene sequence: CDR1 MRHNA, CDR2 SNTAGT. V lost 6 bases to trimming and J lost 7 bases; unmatched junction nucleotides: 4. The CDR3 spans 14 residues. CDR3 sequence (DNA): TGTGCCAGCAGACCGGGACAGGGGGCTAATGAGCAGTTCTTC. Its translation is CASRPGQGANEQFF.

The chain couples TRBV4-1 to TRBJ1-1; D may be TRBD1 (6 bases). The V end lost 3 bases, the J end lost 5 bases, and 19 bases lay between the germline ends. This CDR3 is 16 amino acids long. The V gene's germline CDR1 is MGHRA and CDR2 YSYEKL. DNA for the CDR3: TGCGCCAGCAGCCACGTCTTAAGGGGGGATGGGACTGAAGCTTTCTTT. Its protein product is CASSHVLRGDGTEAFF.

The chain has TRBV12-3 or TRBV12-4 and TRBJ1-1; no clear D gene. The ends were cut back, 3 bases at V and 7 bases at J, with 12 bases in the middle. This CDR3 region has 13 residues. In nucleotides, the CDR3 is TGTGCCAGCAGTTTTTCCGAACGAGGTGAAGCTTTCTTT. Amino acids: CASSFSERGEAFF.

This clonotype was seen repeatedly, ten times or more. V usage is TRBV20-1 and J usage is TRBJ1-3, with 9 bases lining up with TRBD1. With V trimmed by 1 base and J by 7 bases, 11 bases remained unmatched. CDR1 DFQATT and CDR2 SNEGSKA come from the germline V gene (reference sequence). The CDR3 has 16 amino acids. CDR3 protein: CSARASGQGVRNTIYF. CDR3 DNA sequence: TGCAGTGCTAGAGCATCGGGACAGGGAGTGAGGAACACCATATATTTT.

A few counts support this clonotype. This chain uses TRBV12-3 or TRBV12-4 with TRBJ1-5, with no clear D. Deletions cut 4 bases from V and 6 bases from J, with 13 bases between. This CDR3 has 14 amino acids. The CDR3 region has the DNA TGTGCCAGCAGTTCCTCGGAAGGGCGTCAGCCCCAGCATTTT. Translating it yields CASSSSEGRQPQHF.

The chain employs TRBV20-1 and TRBJ2-7; D may be TRBD2 (5 bases). The germline V and J ends were trimmed by 3 bases and 0 bases, with 21 bases remaining between them. In germline, CDR1 is DFQATT, CDR2 SNEGSKA (reference sequence). The CDR3 has 17 residues. CDR3 region: CSARGSVGGFTSYEQYF. CDR3 nucleotides: TGCAGTGCTAGGGGGTCAGTCGGCGGGTTCACCTCCTACGAGCAGTACTTC.

The chain has TRBV6-1 and TRBJ2-7, with 12 nucleotides matching TRBD2. Germline values: CDR1 MNHNS, CDR2 SASEGT. The CDR3 runs 15 residues. Trimming removed 2 bases from V and 7 bases from J; junction bases left unmatched: 6. The CDR3 is CASSERTSGIFEQYF. Written as DNA, the CDR3 is TGTGCCAGCAGTGAAAGGACTAGCGGGATATTTGAGCAGTACTTC.

V and J are TRBV27 and TRBJ1-2, with 10 bases fitting TRBD1. CDR3 size: 13 residues. The V segment lost 6 bases and the J segment 13 bases; nucleotides outside the gene matches: 11. CDR1 MNHEY and CDR2 SMNVEV come from the germline V gene (reference sequence). The CDR3: CASSPGTGVGSTF. The CDR3, as DNA: TGTGCCAGCAGCCCAGGGACAGGGGTCGGAAGCACCTTC.

The CDR3 bases are TGTGCCAGCAGTGAAGAGCACGGAGGTAGCTACGAGCAGTACTTC. It yields the protein CASSEEHGGSYEQYF. The chain links TRBV6-1 to TRBJ2-7; TRBD2 is a possible D gene (5 bases). The CDR3 is 15 amino acids. V lost 1 base and J lost 3, with 13 bases in between. Germline CDR1 and CDR2: MNHNS and SASEGT.

This clonotype came up a few times. The gene calls are TRBV11-3 and TRBJ2-7, with 9 bases matching TRBD2. Germline V gene data show CDR1 as SGHNT and CDR2 as YENEEA. The CDR3 extends over 15 amino acids. With V trimmed by 5 bases and J by 3 bases, 8 bases remained unmatched. CDR3 coding DNA: TGTGCCAGCAGCGGTCAGCGGGAGGCGTACTACGAGCAGTACTTC. Translation gives CASSGQREAYYEQYF.

This clonotype was seen more than once but under ten times. The V and J genes are TRBV30 and TRBJ2-2; D remains unclear. The germline gives CDR1 GTSNPN, CDR2 SVGIG (reference sequence). V was clipped by 5 bases and J by 3 bases, with 19 bases between them. The CDR3 consists of 16 residues. The chain's CDR3 is CAWGLLGKGDTGELFF. The CDR3 bases are TGTGCCTGGGGCCTCCTAGGCAAGGGTGACACCGGGGAGCTGTTTTTT.